The rows below give T cell receptor beta chains drawn from one sample of a study of blood T cell repertoires in COVID-19. The data were produced by immunoSEQ multiplex PCR, yet TCRdb's version contains in-frame clones alone and is incomplete. Here the sample spans approximately 97,000 clones, 70% to 90% being singletons. The sample consisted of peripheral blood. The receptors originated from a human donor in a cohort sampled during active COVID-19. Both conserved end residues are part of each CDR3. D genes are given only for firm matches. Some rows have no size entry. The others give once, few or many, or a class for an expanded clone.

TRBV18	NA	NA	TRBJ2-1	TGTGCCAGCTCACGTGGAGGGGACCTCAATGAGCAGTTCTTC	CASSRGGDLNEQFF
TRBV11-3	NA	NA	TRBJ2-5	TGTGCCAGCAGCCACCGGACGGGGAGCTTCCAAGAGACCCAGTACTTC	CASSHRTGSFQETQYF
TRBV11-2	NA	NA	TRBJ1-2	TGTGCCAGCAGCCCAGACAGAGACTATGGCTACACCTTC	CASSPDRDYGYTF
TRBV5-1	NA	NA	TRBJ2-7	TGCGCCAGCAGCGTGGGGCGGGTCCTGGGGTCCTACGAGCAGTACTTC	CASSVGRVLGSYEQYF
TRBV19	NA	NA	TRBJ1-1	TGTGCCAGTAGTATAGCCGGGTACACTGAAGCTTTCTTT	CASSIAGYTEAFF
TRBV7-2	NA	NA	TRBJ1-5	TGTGCCAGCAGCTTAGCAGGTTCAGGGGTCGGTCAGCCCCAGCATTTT	CASSLAGSGVGQPQHF
TRBV29-1	NA	NA	TRBJ2-7	TGCAGCGTTGTTGTGGCGGGGATGGTCTACGAGCAGTACTTC	CSVVVAGMVYEQYF
TRBV15	NA	NA	TRBJ1-2	TGTGCCACCAGCAGAGGGGCTACTAACTATGGCTACACCTTC	CATSRGATNYGYTF
TRBV7-6	TRBD2	NA	TRBJ2-1	TGTGCCAGTCAATTACTAGCGGCCAGCTACAATGAGCAGTTCTTC	CASQLLAASYNEQFF
TRBV7-3	TRBD2	NA	TRBJ2-7	TGTGCCAGCAGCTTAACCCCCGGGAGGAGCCACGAGCAGTACTTC	CASSLTPGRSHEQYF
TRBV11-2	NA	NA	TRBJ2-1	TGTGCCAGCAGCCCCCCCTCGGCGGGTGTGGGTGAGCAGTTCTTC	CASSPPSAGVGEQFF
TRBV13	NA	NA	TRBJ2-2	TGTGCCAGCAGCTTAAGACAGATCACCGGGGAGCTGTTTTTT	CASSLRQITGELFF
TRBV7-5	NA	NA	TRBJ2-6	TGTGTCAGAAGCCCGAGGGAGACTAGCGGGAGGGGTCAATCCTCCGGGGCCAACGTCCTGACTTTC	CVRSPRETSGRGQSSGANVLTF
TRBV11-2	TRBD2	NA	TRBJ2-1	TGTGCCAGCGTAAAGACTAGCGGGAGTTCTTACAATGAGCAGTTCTTC	CASVKTSGSSYNEQFF
TRBV6-2/TRBV6-3	NA	NA	TRBJ2-7	TGTGCCAGCAGTCGTCCTAGACAGGGGAGGGGCGAGCAGTACTTC	CASSRPRQGRGEQYF
TRBV4-2	TRBD1	NA	TRBJ2-5	TGTGCCAGCAGCCAGGACACAGGGGGCGGGGAGACCCAGTACTTC	CASSQDTGGGETQYF
TRBV4-2	NA	NA	TRBJ2-3	TGTGCCAGCAGCCAACCATCAACAGATACGCAGTATTTT	CASSQPSTDTQYF
TRBV19	TRBD1	NA	TRBJ2-3	TGTGCCAGTAAACCCACCGGACAGGCTCGGGATACGCAGTATTTT	CASKPTGQARDTQYF
TRBV29-1	TRBD1	NA	TRBJ1-1	TGCAGCGCGGGACAGGGGGTAACTGAAGCTTTCTTT	CSAGQGVTEAFF
TRBV7-6	TRBD1	NA	TRBJ1-5	TGTGCCAGCAGCTCTCGACAGGGGGCAGATCAGCCCCAGCATTTT	CASSSRQGADQPQHF
TRBV19	NA	NA	TRBJ2-3	TGTGCCAGTAGTATAGAAAAAATGGCACTGGGGGCAAAGAATACGCAGTATTTT	CASSIEKMALGAKNTQYF
TRBV4-3	TRBD1	NA	TRBJ2-7	TGCGCCAGCAGTCGATCGAGTGCAGGGACAGTAGCCTACGAGCAGTACTTC	CASSRSSAGTVAYEQYF
TRBV19	NA	NA	TRBJ1-1	TGTGCCAGTAGTATTGGGCGCCAGAACACTGAAGCTTTCTTT	CASSIGRQNTEAFF
TRBV5-1	TRBD2	NA	TRBJ2-3	TGCGCCAGCAGCTTGAGTAGCGGGAGAGCGGATACGCAGTATTTT	CASSLSSGRADTQYF
TRBV7-9	TRBD2	NA	TRBJ2-1	TGTGCCAGCAACCAGGGGACTAGCGGGGGCAATGAGCAGTTCTTC	CASNQGTSGGNEQFF
TRBV27	TRBD2	NA	TRBJ2-1	TGTGCCAGCAGTCGTGGACTAGCGGCTAACAATGAGCAGTTCTTC	CASSRGLAANNEQFF
TRBV18	NA	NA	TRBJ2-3	TGTGCCAGCTCACGAGACAGAGCAGATACGCAGTATTTT	CASSRDRADTQYF
TRBV7-9	TRBD2	NA	TRBJ2-4	TGTGCCAGCAGCTTTACTAGCGGGAGTGTCAAAAACATTCAGTACTTC	CASSFTSGSVKNIQYF
TRBV12-3/TRBV12-4	NA	NA	TRBJ2-7	TGTGCCAGCAGCTACGGGTCTACGGGGCAGTACTTC	CASSYGSTGQYF
TRBV6-5	NA	NA	TRBJ2-1	TGTGCCAGCATGGCGGGTAACACCTACAATGAGCAGTTCTTC	CASMAGNTYNEQFF
TRBV9	TRBD1	NA	TRBJ1-1	TGTGCCAGCAGCACAGGGGTAGAGGCTGAAGCTTTCTTT	CASSTGVEAEAFF
TRBV6-4	NA	NA	TRBJ1-1	TGTGCCAGCAGCTACAGGGCAAACACTGAAGCTTTCTTT	CASSYRANTEAFF
TRBV19	NA	NA	TRBJ1-1	TGTGCCAGTAGTATTGGGGGGACTGGGAACACTGAAGCTTTCTTT	CASSIGGTGNTEAFF
TRBV6-5	NA	NA	TRBJ2-1	TGTGCCAGCAGTTCGGGGGGACAGGCGATCTACAATGAGCAGTTCTTC	CASSSGGQAIYNEQFF
TRBV7-8	TRBD2	NA	TRBJ2-3	TGTGCCAGCAGCTTAGTGACTAGCGGGAGCACAGATACGCAGTATTTT	CASSLVTSGSTDTQYF
TRBV14	NA	NA	TRBJ2-2	TGTGCCAGCAGCCAAGGGCAAGCGAACACCGGGGAGCTGTTTTTT	CASSQGQANTGELFF
TRBV10-3	NA	NA	TRBJ1-1	TGTGCCGCCTGGGGAGGTGGGACTGAAGCTTTCTTT	CAAWGGGTEAFF
TRBV7-2	TRBD2	NA	TRBJ2-5	TGTGCCAGCAGCTTAGGTATCGGAGCGGGGGAACAAGAGACCCAGTACTTC	CASSLGIGAGEQETQYF
TRBV2	NA	NA	TRBJ1-2	TGTGCCAGCAGTCCCGGGACAAATGGCTACACCTTC	CASSPGTNGYTF
TRBV27	TRBD2	few	TRBJ2-3	TGTGCCAGCAGTTTTTCCATTAGCGGGAGGGATACGCAGTATTTT	CASSFSISGRDTQYF
TRBV29-1	TRBD1	NA	TRBJ2-7	TGCAGCGTTGTGAGGGTGGCAGGGGGCTACGAGCAGTACTTC	CSVVRVAGGYEQYF
TRBV4-3	TRBD2	NA	TRBJ2-1	TGCGCCAGCAGCCCGGGACTAGCGGGAGCTTCCAATGAGCAGTTCTTC	CASSPGLAGASNEQFF
TRBV11-2	NA	NA	TRBJ2-3	TGTGCCAGCAGCTTAGATCCCGGGTTGGATACGCAGTATTTT	CASSLDPGLDTQYF
TRBV2	NA	NA	TRBJ1-3	TGTGCCAGCAGTGAAGAGGGGACTGGAAACACCATATATTTT	CASSEEGTGNTIYF
TRBV7-3	NA	NA	TRBJ1-2	TGTGCCAGCAGCTTAACGATAAGGGGTAGAATGGATGGCTACACCTTC	CASSLTIRGRMDGYTF
TRBV27	NA	NA	TRBJ1-1	TGTGCCAGCAGTTTGGATAGGGGTGGTGAAGCTTTCTTT	CASSLDRGGEAFF
TRBV4-1	NA	NA	TRBJ2-6	TGCGCCAGCAGCCAAGGGAAGGGCCAGGGGCCTGCTGGGGCCAACGTCCTGACTTTC	CASSQGKGQGPAGANVLTF
TRBV7-9	TRBD1	NA	TRBJ1-4	TGTGCCAGCAGCCCATTAGACAGGGATAATGAAAAACTGTTTTTT	CASSPLDRDNEKLFF
TRBV10-2	NA	few	TRBJ1-5	TGCGCCAGCAGTCCAGGGACTGATAGCAATCAGCCCCAGCATTTT	CASSPGTDSNQPQHF
TRBV5-1	TRBD1	NA	TRBJ1-4	TGCGCCAGCAGCTTACAGGGGGCGAGGGAAAAACTGTTTTTT	CASSLQGAREKLFF
TRBV3-1/TRBV3-2	NA	NA	TRBJ1-3	TGTGCCAGCAGCCCAGCGGGGTCCAGAGGAGACACCATATATTTT	CASSPAGSRGDTIYF
TRBV15	NA	NA	TRBJ2-3	TGTGCCACCAGCAGAGGGGGGACATACACAGATACGCAGTATTTT	CATSRGGTYTDTQYF
TRBV6-2/TRBV6-3	NA	NA	TRBJ2-7	TGTGCCAGCAGTTACTCAACAAACGGAGCCTACGAGCAGTACTTC	CASSYSTNGAYEQYF
TRBV7-6	TRBD1	few	TRBJ2-2	TGTGCCAGCAGCTCCTCCGGGACAGGGGCCGGGGAGCTGTTTTTT	CASSSSGTGAGELFF